Shown below are 7 T cell receptor beta chains from a single sample sequenced in a study of cytomegalovirus exposure and HLA in healthy donors. With 60 Vbeta and 13 Jbeta primers, the PCR was carried out. Generated by immunoSEQ multiplex PCR, the TCRdb table keeps only in-frame clones and is missing some. The sample gives approximately 170,000 clones, roughly 65% of which show up once; 4% to 5.5% is in the top ten. Material: PBMCs. These receptors were collected from a woman younger than 35 in good health and CMV-seropositive.

The chain combines TRBV6-6 with TRBJ2-7; 9 positions agree with TRBD1. V was pared by 6 bases and J by 4 bases, with 7 bases of the junction left unmatched. Per germline, CDR1 MNHNY and CDR2 SVGAGI (reference sequence). The CDR3 runs to 14 residues. CDR3 in DNA: TGTGCCAGCAGCTCTGGACAGGGGAGGTACGAGCAGTACTTC. This encodes CASSSGQGRYEQYF.

This chain joins TRBV2 and TRBJ1-2, with D perhaps matching TRBD1 (6 bases). Per the germline V gene, CDR1 is SNHLY and CDR2 is FYNNEI. Trimming stripped 6 bases from V and 8 bases from J, with 16 bases between. This CDR3 has 13 residues. In DNA, the CDR3 is TGTGCCAGCAGGGCAGGGTTTGGGGGCGGCTACACCTTC. Protein sequence: CASRAGFGGGYTF.

This chain uses TRBV7-3 with TRBJ1-2, with D uncertain. The CDR3 length is 13 residues. Deletions cut 4 bases from V and 9 bases from J, with 15 bases between. Germline CDR1 is SGHTA and CDR2 is FQGTGA. CDR3 in amino acids: CASSSNDGSSYTF. The CDR3 DNA is TGTGCCAGCAGCTCAAACGACGGGAGCAGCTACACCTTC.

V is TRBV18 and J is TRBJ2-5; D is undetermined. CDR1 is KGHSH and CDR2 is LQKENI in the germline V gene. Deletions cut 0 bases from V and 7 bases from J, with 18 bases between. The CDR3 covers 16 residues. The CDR3 DNA reads as TGTGCCAGCTCACCACCGAGTTCCGGCCCGCCAGGGACCCAGTACTTC. Encoded protein: CASSPPSSGPPGTQYF.

The chain joins TRBV30 to TRBJ2-7; the D gene is possibly TRBD1 (5 bases). Germline CDR1 is GTSNPN and CDR2 is SVGIG (reference sequence). The CDR3 is 14 residues long. The V end lost 3 bases, the J end lost 3 bases, and 15 bases lay between the germline ends. Here the CDR3 DNA reads TGTGCCTGGAGCTTTAATAGACAGAGCTACGAGCAGTACTTC. Translating gives CAWSFNRQSYEQYF. Together with reference TRBV30 and TRBJ2-7, the CDR3 gives the full variable domain: SQTIHQWPATLVQPVGSPLSLECTVEGTSNPNLYWYRQAAGRGLQLLFYSVGIGQISSEVPQNLSASRPQDRQFILSSKKLLLSDSGFYLCAWSFNRQSYEQYFGPGTRLTVT.

DNA of the CDR3: TGTGCCAGCAGCTTAGGACTAGCGGGTAACAATGAGCAGTTCTTC. It specifies CASSLGLAGNNEQFF. The chain is built from TRBV7-3 and TRBJ2-1, with TRBD2 matching over 11 bases. The CDR3 spans 15 residues. The J segment lost 5 bases and the V segment lost 2 bases, leaving 2 bases of the junction unmatched. Germline CDR1 is SGHTA and CDR2 is FQGTGA.

The CDR3, as DNA: TGTGCCAGCTCACCAAACCGGGACAGCTCCTACGAGCAGTACTTC. It translates to CASSPNRDSSYEQYF. The chain joins TRBV18 to TRBJ2-7, with TRBD1 matching 7 bases. Germline V gives CDR1 KGHSH, CDR2 LQKENI. V shed 2 bases, J shed 0 bases, and the junction held 4 bases outside the gene matches. The CDR3 has 15 residues.